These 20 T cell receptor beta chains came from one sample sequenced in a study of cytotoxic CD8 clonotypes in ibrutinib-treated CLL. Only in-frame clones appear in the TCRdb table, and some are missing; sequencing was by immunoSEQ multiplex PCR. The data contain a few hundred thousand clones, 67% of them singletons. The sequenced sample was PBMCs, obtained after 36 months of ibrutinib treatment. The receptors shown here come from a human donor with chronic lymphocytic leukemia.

CDR3 coding DNA: TGCAGCGTATGGACAGGGAGCTACGAGCAGTACTTC. Translated: CSVWTGSYEQYF. The chain couples TRBV29-1 to TRBJ2-7, with 8 bases aligning to TRBD1. Trimming took 6 bases from V and 3 from J; bases not matched to a gene: 4. Germline V gives CDR1 SQVTM, CDR2 ANQGSEA. The CDR3 has 12 amino acids.

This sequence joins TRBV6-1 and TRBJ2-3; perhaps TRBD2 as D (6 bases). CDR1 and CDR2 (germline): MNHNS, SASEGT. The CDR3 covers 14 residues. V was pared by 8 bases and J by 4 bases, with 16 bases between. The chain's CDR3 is CASAPGVVADTQYF. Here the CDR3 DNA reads TGTGCCAGCGCTCCGGGAGTCGTGGCAGATACGCAGTATTTT.

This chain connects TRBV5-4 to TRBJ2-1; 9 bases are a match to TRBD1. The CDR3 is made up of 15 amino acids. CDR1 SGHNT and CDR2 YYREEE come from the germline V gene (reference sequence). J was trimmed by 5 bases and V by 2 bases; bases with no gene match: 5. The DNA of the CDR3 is TGTGCCAGCAGCTTCCGGGACAGGGAGAACAATGAGCAGTTCTTC. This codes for CASSFRDRENNEQFF.

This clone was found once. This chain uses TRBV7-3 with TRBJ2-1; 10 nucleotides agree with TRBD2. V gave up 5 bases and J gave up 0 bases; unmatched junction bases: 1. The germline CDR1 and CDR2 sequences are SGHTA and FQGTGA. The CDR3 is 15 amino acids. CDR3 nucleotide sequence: TGTGCCAGCAGCCCTAGCGGGAGCTCCTACAATGAGCAGTTCTTC. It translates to CASSPSGSSYNEQFF. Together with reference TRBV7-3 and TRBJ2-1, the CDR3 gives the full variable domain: GAGVSQTPSNKVTEKGKYVELRCDPISGHTALYWYRQSLGQGPEFLIYFQGTGAADDSGLPNDRFFAVRPEGSVSTLKIQRTERGDSAVYLCASSPSGSSYNEQFFGPGTRLTVL.

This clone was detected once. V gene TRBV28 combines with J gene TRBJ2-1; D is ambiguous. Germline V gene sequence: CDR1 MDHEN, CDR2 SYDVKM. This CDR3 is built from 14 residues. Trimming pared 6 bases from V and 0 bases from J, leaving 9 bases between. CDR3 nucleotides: TGTGCCAGCAGCTCCGGAAGCTCCTACAATGAGCAGTTCTTC. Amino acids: CASSSGSSYNEQFF.

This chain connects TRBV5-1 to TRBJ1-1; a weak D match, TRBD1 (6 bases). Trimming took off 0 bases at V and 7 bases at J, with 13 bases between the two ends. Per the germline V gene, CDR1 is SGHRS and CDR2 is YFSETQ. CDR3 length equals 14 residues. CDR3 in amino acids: CASSLVGADLEAFF. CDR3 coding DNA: TGCGCCAGCAGCTTGGTGGGGGCAGACCTTGAAGCTTTCTTT.

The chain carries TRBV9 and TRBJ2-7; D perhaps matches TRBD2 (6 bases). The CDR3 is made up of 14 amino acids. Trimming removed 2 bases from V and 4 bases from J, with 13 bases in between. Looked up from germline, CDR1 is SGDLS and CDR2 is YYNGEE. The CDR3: CASSVHFGGYEQYF. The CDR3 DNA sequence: TGTGCCAGCAGCGTTCACTTCGGGGGTTACGAGCAGTACTTC.

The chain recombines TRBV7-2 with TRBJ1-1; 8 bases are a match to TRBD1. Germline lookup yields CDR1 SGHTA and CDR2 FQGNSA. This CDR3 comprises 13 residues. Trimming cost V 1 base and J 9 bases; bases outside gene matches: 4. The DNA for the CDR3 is TGTGCCAGCAGCTTAGGCCGGGACAGGCAAGCTTTCTTT. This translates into CASSLGRDRQAFF.

CDR3 bases: TGTGCCAGCAGTGAAGTTTGGTACAATGAGCAGTTCTTC. It translates to CASSEVWYNEQFF. This chain uses TRBV2 with TRBJ2-1; D not resolved. This CDR3 has 13 amino acids. The germline V and J ends were trimmed by 1 base and 4 bases, with 5 bases remaining between them. The germline V gene has CDR1 SNHLY and CDR2 FYNNEI.

The CDR3 sequence is CASSFGVGNTGELFF. DNA of the CDR3: TGCGCCAGCAGCTTCGGGGTGGGGAACACCGGGGAGCTGTTTTTT. This chain links TRBV5-1 with TRBJ2-2, with a possible D match to TRBD2 (5 bases). CDR1 and CDR2 from the germline V gene are SGHRS and YFSETQ. Between the trimmed V and J ends, which lost 2 bases and 1 base, there was a span of 9 bases. The CDR3 length is 15 residues.

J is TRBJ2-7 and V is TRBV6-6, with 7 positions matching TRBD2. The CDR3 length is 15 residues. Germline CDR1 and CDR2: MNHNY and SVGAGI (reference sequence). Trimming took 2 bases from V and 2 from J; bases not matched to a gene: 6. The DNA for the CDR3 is TGTGCCAGCAGTTACAGCGGGACGGTTCCCTACGAGCAGTACTTC. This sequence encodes CASSYSGTVPYEQYF.

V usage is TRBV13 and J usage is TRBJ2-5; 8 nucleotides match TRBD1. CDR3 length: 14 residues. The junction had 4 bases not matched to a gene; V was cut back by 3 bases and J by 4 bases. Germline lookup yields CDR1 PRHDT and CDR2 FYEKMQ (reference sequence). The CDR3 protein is CASSLRTGLETQYF. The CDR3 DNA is TGTGCCAGCAGCTTGAGGACAGGGCTAGAGACCCAGTACTTC.

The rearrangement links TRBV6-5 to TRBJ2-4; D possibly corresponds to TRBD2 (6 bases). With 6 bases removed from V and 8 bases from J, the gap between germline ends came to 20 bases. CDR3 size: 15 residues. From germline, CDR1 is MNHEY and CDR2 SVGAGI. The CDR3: CASSPRGSPLYIQYF. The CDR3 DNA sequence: TGTGCCAGCAGCCCTCGGGGGTCCCCCTTATACATTCAGTACTTC.

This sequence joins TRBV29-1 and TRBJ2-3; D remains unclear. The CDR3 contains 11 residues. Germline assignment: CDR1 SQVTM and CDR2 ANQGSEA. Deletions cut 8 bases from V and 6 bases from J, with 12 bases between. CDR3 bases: TGCAGCTCCGCCGAGCCCGATACGCAGTATTTT. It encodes CSSAEPDTQYF.

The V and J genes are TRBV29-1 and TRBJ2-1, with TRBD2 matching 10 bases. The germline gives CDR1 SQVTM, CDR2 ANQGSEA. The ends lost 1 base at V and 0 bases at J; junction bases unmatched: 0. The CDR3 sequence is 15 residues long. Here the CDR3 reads CSVEGLAGSYNEQFF. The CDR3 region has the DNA TGCAGCGTTGAAGGACTAGCGGGCTCCTACAATGAGCAGTTCTTC.

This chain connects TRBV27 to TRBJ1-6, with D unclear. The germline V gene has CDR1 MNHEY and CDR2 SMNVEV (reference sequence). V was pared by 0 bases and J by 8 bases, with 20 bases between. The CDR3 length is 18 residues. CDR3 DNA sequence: TGTGCCAGCAGTTTATCGCCCCCTGATACCCCAAGGGATTCACCCCTCCACTTT. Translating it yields CASSLSPPDTPRDSPLHF.

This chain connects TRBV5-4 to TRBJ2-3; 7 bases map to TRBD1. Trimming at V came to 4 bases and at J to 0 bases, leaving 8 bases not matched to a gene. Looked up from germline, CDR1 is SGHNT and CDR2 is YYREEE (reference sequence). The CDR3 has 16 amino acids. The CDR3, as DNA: TGTGCCAGCAGCCCCGGACAGGCGCACAGCACAGATACGCAGTATTTT. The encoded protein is CASSPGQAHSTDTQYF.

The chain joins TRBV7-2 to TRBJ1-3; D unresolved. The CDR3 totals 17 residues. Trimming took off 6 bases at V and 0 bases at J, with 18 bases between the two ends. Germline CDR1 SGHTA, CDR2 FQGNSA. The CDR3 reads CASSSRVVSTSGNTIYF. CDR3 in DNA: TGTGCCAGCAGTTCCCGGGTCGTCAGTACCTCTGGAAACACCATATATTTT. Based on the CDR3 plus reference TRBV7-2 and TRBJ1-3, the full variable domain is GAGVSQSPSNKVTEKGKDVELRCDPISGHTALYWYRQSLGQGLEFLIYFQGNSAPDKSGLPSDRFSAERTGGSVSTLTIQRTQQEDSAVYLCASSSRVVSTSGNTIYFGEGSWLTVV.

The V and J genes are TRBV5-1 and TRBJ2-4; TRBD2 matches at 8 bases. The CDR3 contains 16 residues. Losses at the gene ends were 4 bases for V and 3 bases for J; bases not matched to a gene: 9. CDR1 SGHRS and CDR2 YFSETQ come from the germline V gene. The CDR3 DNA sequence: TGCGCCAGCAGCCGCCGGGAGGGAGCAAGCAAAAACATTCAGTACTTC. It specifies CASSRREGASKNIQYF.

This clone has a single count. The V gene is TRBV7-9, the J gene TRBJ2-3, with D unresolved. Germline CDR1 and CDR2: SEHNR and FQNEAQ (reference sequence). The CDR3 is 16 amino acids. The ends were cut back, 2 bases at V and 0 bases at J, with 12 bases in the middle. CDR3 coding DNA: TGTGCCAGCAGCTTAAGACACAGAAATAGCACAGATACGCAGTATTTT. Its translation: CASSLRHRNSTDTQYF.